One sample yielded the 28 T cell receptor beta chains listed below, sequenced in a study of OX40 agonist ivuxolimab in advanced cancers. This table comes from immunoSEQ multiplex PCR, and its TCRdb copy is limited to in-frame clones, with some not included. The table has just over 40,000 clones, around 88% seen once. The sample in question was CD4+ or CD8+ T cells sorted from blood, obtained in a trial of the OX40 agonist ivuxolimab. The receptors here all came from an adult with an advanced solid tumor such as melanoma, head and neck, liver or kidney cancer.

J is TRBJ1-1 and V is TRBV30; tentatively, D is TRBD1 (6 bases). Trimming stripped 1 base from V and 6 bases from J, with 15 bases between. The germline CDR1 and CDR2 sequences are GTSNPN and SVGIG (reference sequence). This CDR3 region has 14 residues. The DNA for the CDR3 is TGTGCCTGGAGTGCGGGGGGCGCCGGCGCTGAAGCTTTCTTT. Protein: CAWSAGGAGAEAFF.

The rearrangement uses TRBV7-6 and TRBJ2-3; D is unclear. CDR3 length: 13 amino acids. The germline CDR1 and CDR2 sequences are SGHVS and FNYEAQ. Trimming pared 0 bases from V and 6 bases from J, leaving 7 bases between. CDR3: CASSLARRDTQYF. The CDR3 bases are TGTGCCAGCAGCTTAGCCCGGCGGGATACGCAGTATTTT.

The rearrangement links TRBV6-5 to TRBJ2-1; no clear D gene. Germline V gene data show CDR1 as MNHEY and CDR2 as SVGAGI. V was clipped by 0 bases and J by 8 bases, with 8 bases between them. The CDR3 extends over 13 amino acids. The CDR3: CASSYSMRHEQFF. The CDR3 DNA sequence: TGTGCCAGCAGTTACTCGATGAGGCATGAGCAGTTCTTC.

The rearrangement links TRBV5-4 to TRBJ2-7; 10 bases are shared with TRBD2. Losses at the gene ends were 4 bases for V and 2 bases for J; bases not matched to a gene: 9. The CDR3 spans 16 residues. Germline assignment: CDR1 SGHNT and CDR2 YYREEE (reference sequence). The CDR3 DNA reads as TGTGCCAGCAGCCCTTCCCTAGCGGGAGAAACCTACGAGCAGTACTTC. It is translated as CASSPSLAGETYEQYF.

Points on this clone: A read error may produce the germline difference seen at one junction end. The chain employs TRBV2 and TRBJ1-1; D is uncertain. This CDR3 is 11 amino acids long. Germline CDR1 is SNHLY and CDR2 is FYNNEI. CDR3 sequence reads: CASSGRGEGFF. The CDR3 DNA follows: TGTGCCAGCAGTGGAAGAGGAGAAGGTTTCTTT. Full variable domain (rest looked up from reference TRBV2 and TRBJ1-1): EPEVTQTPSHQVTQMGQEVILRCVPISNHLYFYWYRQILGQKVEFLVSFYNNEISEKSEIFDDQFSVERPDGSNFTLKIRSTKLEDSAMYFCASSGRGEGFFGQGTRLTVV.

This chain uses TRBV15 with TRBJ1-5; a weak D match, TRBD1 (6 bases). Trimming took 4 bases from V and 2 from J, leaving 12 bases between them. This CDR3 has 15 amino acids. Germline CDR1 LNHNV, CDR2 YYDKDF (reference sequence). CDR3 in DNA: TGTGCCACCAGCACAGACAGGAGTGGCAATCAGCCCCAGCATTTT. Its translation is CATSTDRSGNQPQHF.

There are a few counts of this clone. V gene TRBV7-9 combines with J gene TRBJ1-2, with unresolved D. The CDR3 runs to 15 residues. The germline V and J ends were trimmed by 0 bases and 1 base, with 9 bases remaining between them. Germline CDR1 and CDR2: SEHNR and FQNEAQ (reference sequence). DNA of the CDR3: TGTGCCAGCAGCTTAGCCCCTACTATTAACTATGGCTACACCTTC. Translating gives CASSLAPTINYGYTF.

V and J are TRBV9 and TRBJ1-2; D is ambiguous. The CDR3 covers 11 residues. The V and J ends lost 3 bases and 8 bases respectively, with 8 bases between them. The V gene's germline CDR1 is SGDLS and CDR2 YYNGEE. CDR3 sequence: CASSGGLGYTF. Here the CDR3 DNA reads TGTGCCAGCAGCGGTGGGTTGGGCTACACCTTC.

The chain has TRBV9 and TRBJ2-1; D remains unclear. CDR1 is SGDLS and CDR2 is YYNGEE in the germline V gene. V was shortened by 0 bases and J by 9 bases, with 10 bases between the two germline ends. CDR3 length: 13 amino acids. The CDR3: CASSVGPNSEQFF. The CDR3 nucleotides read TGTGCCAGCAGCGTAGGCCCCAACAGTGAGCAGTTCTTC.

This clone showed up just once. The J gene is TRBJ1-1, the V gene TRBV6-5; D is uncertain. The V and J ends lost 3 bases and 8 bases respectively, with 13 bases between them. The CDR3 sequence is 13 residues long. From germline, CDR1 is MNHEY and CDR2 SVGAGI. CDR3 residues: CASSYRPGGEAFF. CDR3 nucleotide sequence: TGTGCCAGCAGTTATCGTCCCGGTGGCGAAGCTTTCTTT.

The V gene is TRBV4-1, the J gene TRBJ2-2, with D perhaps TRBD2 (6 bases). Trimming shortened V by 2 bases and J by 5 bases, and 9 bases separated the two germline ends. The length of the CDR3 is 14 residues. The germline gives CDR1 MGHRA, CDR2 YSYEKL. DNA of the CDR3: TGCGCCAGCAGCCAACTCGGGGGAACCGGGGAGCTGTTTTTT. The encoded protein is CASSQLGGTGELFF.

This chain joins TRBV29-1 and TRBJ1-2; D is undetermined. V was trimmed by 7 bases and J by 3 bases, leaving 12 bases between them. There are 12 residues in the CDR3. The V gene's germline CDR1 is SQVTM and CDR2 ANQGSEA. The CDR3 region has the DNA TGCAGCGCCAGAGGGTTAGACTATGGCTACACCTTC. This sequence encodes CSARGLDYGYTF.

The rearrangement links TRBV28 to TRBJ2-1; D may be TRBD2 (6 bases). V was clipped by 3 bases and J by 7 bases, with 16 bases between them. From germline, CDR1 is MDHEN and CDR2 SYDVKM. This CDR3 is built from 15 residues. The CDR3, as DNA: TGTGCCAGCAGTTTGATGGGGGGACTTTCTAATGAGCAGTTCTTC. This sequence encodes CASSLMGGLSNEQFF. The entire variable domain, with the rest obtained from reference TRBV28 and TRBJ2-1, is as follows: DVKVTQSSRYLVKRTGEKVFLECVQDMDHENMFWYRQDPGLGLRLIYFSYDVKMKEKGDIPEGYSVSREKKERFSLILESASTNQTSMYLCASSLMGGLSNEQFFGPGTRLTVL.

The chain uses TRBV18 and TRBJ1-3; no clear D. Trimming pared 7 bases from V and 10 bases from J, leaving 5 bases between. The CDR3 runs to 9 residues. Germline loops: CDR1 KGHSH, CDR2 LQKENI. CDR3: CASYPTIYF. The CDR3 DNA reads TGTGCCAGCTATCCTACCATATATTTT.

The CDR3: CASGLLGVYEQYF. CDR3 DNA: TGTGCTAGTGGTTTATTGGGGGTCTACGAGCAGTACTTC. V and J are TRBV12-5 and TRBJ2-7; D possibly uses TRBD1 or TRBD2 (5 bases each). This CDR3 is built from 13 residues. Germline lookup yields CDR1 LGHNT and CDR2 FRNRAP. V lost 3 bases to trimming and J lost 3 bases, with 9 bases between them.

This chain connects TRBV7-6 to TRBJ2-3, with 10 bases that match TRBD2. The CDR3 sequence is 16 residues long. The V gene end was trimmed by 2 bases and the J gene end by 4 bases; junction bases not matched to a gene: 6. Germline V gives CDR1 SGHVS, CDR2 FNYEAQ. The CDR3 DNA reads TGTGCCAGCAGCTTATTCAGCGGGAGGGCCGCAGATACGCAGTATTTT. Translated, it gives CASSLFSGRAADTQYF.

The rearrangement links TRBV14 to TRBJ2-5, with 9 positions matching TRBD2. The germline gives CDR1 SGHDN, CDR2 FVKESK. The CDR3 totals 15 residues. V was pared by 3 bases and J by 10 bases, with 12 bases of the junction left unmatched. The CDR3 loop is CASSQTSGVSRDQYF. As DNA, the CDR3 is TGTGCCAGCAGCCAGACTAGCGGAGTATCGCGGGACCAGTACTTC. Filled out from reference TRBV14 and TRBJ2-5, the complete variable domain reads EAGVTQFPSHSVIEKGQTVTLRCDPISGHDNLYWYRRVMGKEIKFLLHFVKESKQDESGMPNNRFLAERTGGTYSTLKVQPAELEDSGVYFCASSQTSGVSRDQYFGPGTRLLVL.

CDR3 DNA sequence: TGTGCCAGCAGCTTGGTTTGGGGCTTCTCCTACGAGCAGTACTTC. Amino acids: CASSLVWGFSYEQYF. V is TRBV5-8 and J is TRBJ2-7; D may be TRBD1 (5 bases). The CDR3 covers 15 residues. The V end was cut by 0 bases, the J end by 0 bases, with 10 bases between. The germline CDR1 and CDR2 sequences are SGHTS and YDEGEE.

The gene calls are TRBV2 and TRBJ2-7, with a tentative D call TRBD2 (6 bases). The CDR3 contains 14 residues. CDR1 and CDR2 from the germline V gene are SNHLY and FYNNEI. Trimming pared 6 bases from V and 0 bases from J, leaving 12 bases between. CDR3 nucleotides: TGTGCCAGCAGAGGACTATCCAACTCCTACGAGCAGTACTTC. Protein: CASRGLSNSYEQYF.

V usage is TRBV2 and J usage is TRBJ2-7; TRBD1 agrees at 7 bases. The CDR3 runs 16 residues. The germline V gene encodes CDR1 SNHLY and CDR2 FYNNEI. Trimming removed 7 bases from V and 4 bases from J; junction bases left unmatched: 16. CDR3 residues: CASIEGKTGTLYEQYF. CDR3 nucleotide sequence: TGTGCCAGCATAGAAGGAAAGACAGGGACCCTTTACGAGCAGTACTTC.

This clone has a handful of counts. V usage is TRBV9 and J usage is TRBJ1-5; D gene unclear. CDR3 length: 15 residues. The germline V and J ends were trimmed by 4 bases and 0 bases, with 11 bases remaining between them. Germline V lookup: CDR1 SGDLS, CDR2 YYNGEE. DNA for the CDR3: TGTGCCAGCAGCCGTACCTGGGGTAGCAATCAGCCCCAGCATTTT. It encodes CASSRTWGSNQPQHF.

The V call is TRBV7-2, the J call TRBJ2-7, with 11 nucleotides matching TRBD1. V lost 5 bases to trimming and J lost 5 bases; unmatched junction nucleotides: 8. This CDR3 comprises 15 residues. Germline lookup yields CDR1 SGHTA and CDR2 FQGNSA. CDR3 nucleotides: TGTGCCAGCAGCCTCGGGGACAGGGGGTCGGACGAGCAGTACTTC. This codes for CASSLGDRGSDEQYF.

The chain has TRBV4-1 and TRBJ1-5; tentative D call: TRBD1 (5 bases). Germline CDR1 and CDR2: MGHRA and YSYEKL. CDR3 length equals 21 residues. The ends were cut back, 0 bases at V and 2 bases at J, with 26 bases in the middle. In nucleotides, the CDR3 is TGCGCCAGCAGCCAAGATTTCGGATCCCCTGGGACGGTATGGGGCAATCAGCCCCAGCATTTT. Amino acids: CASSQDFGSPGTVWGNQPQHF.

This chain links TRBV28 with TRBJ2-5; possibly TRBD1 for D (5 bases). Germline CDR1 is MDHEN and CDR2 is SYDVKM. The CDR3 is 15 residues long. Trimming took off 4 bases at V and 5 bases at J, with 17 bases between the two ends. The CDR3 DNA reads as TGTGCCAGCAGTTCCGACAGTTGGCCTCTGGAGACCCAGTACTTC. Protein product: CASSSDSWPLETQYF.

The chain couples TRBV6-5 to TRBJ1-4, with D unresolved. From germline, CDR1 is MNHEY and CDR2 SVGAGI. The CDR3 extends over 16 amino acids. Trimming stripped 2 bases from V and 0 bases from J, with 10 bases between. The CDR3 sequence: CASSYQLAATNEKLFF. In nucleotides, the CDR3 is TGTGCCAGCAGTTACCAGTTGGCGGCAACTAATGAAAAACTGTTTTTT.

Written as DNA, the CDR3 is TGTGCCAGCTCAGACAGTTCCGCGAACACTGAAGCTTTCTTT. The encoded protein is CASSDSSANTEAFF. The chain has TRBV7-9 and TRBJ1-1; possibly TRBD1 for D (5 bases). This CDR3 has 14 residues. Looked up from germline, CDR1 is SEHNR and CDR2 is FQNEAQ (reference sequence). V was pared by 8 bases and J by 1 base, with 14 bases between.

The chain employs TRBV19 and TRBJ2-3; possibly TRBD1 for D (5 bases). The CDR3 loop spans 14 amino acids. Trimming stripped 5 bases from V and 0 bases from J, with 9 bases between. The germline V gene encodes CDR1 LNHDA and CDR2 SQIVND (reference sequence). The CDR3 DNA is TGTGCCAGTAGTGTGACAGTAAGCACAGATACGCAGTATTTT. It is translated as CASSVTVSTDTQYF.

The chain recombines TRBV6-5 with TRBJ2-5; the D gene is possibly TRBD2 (6 bases). CDR3 length equals 15 residues. Per the germline V gene, CDR1 is MNHEY and CDR2 is SVGAGI. V was clipped by 5 bases and J by 1 base, with 14 bases between them. The CDR3 DNA follows: TGTGCCAGCAGTGGTAGCGGTAGTCCCCAAGAGACCCAGTACTTC. Amino acid sequence: CASSGSGSPQETQYF.